This TCR beta chain was identified during a study of blood T cell repertoires in COVID-19. Profiled with immunoSEQ multiplex PCR; TCRdb holds only in-frame clones, not every one. The sample has some 200,000 clones; 65% to 90% are singletons. The CDR3 length is 14 residues. The germline CDR1 and CDR2 sequences are GTSNPN and SVGIG (reference sequence). V shed 0 bases and J 7 bases; nucleotides not matched to a gene: 6. The chain recombines TRBV30 with TRBJ1-5, with 7 bases that match TRBD1. Sequencing used PBMCs or T cells enriched from blood (not recorded which). The clonotype was recovered from a man in his forties who had recovered from COVID-19. CDR3 in amino acids: CAWSVRQGWQPQHF. The CDR3 nucleotides read TGTGCCTGGAGTGTTCGACAGGGCTGGCAGCCCCAGCATTTT.